This T cell receptor beta chain was recovered during a study of T-cell memory formation after mild COVID-19. Study details: TCR clusters were mostly confined to one donor each. Findings of the study overall: CD4+ contracting clones lay mainly in CM and EM, CD8+ ones in EMRA. Clones contracting day 15 to 85 were balanced CD4/CD8; later expanders leaned CD4+.

This clonotype occurred a few times. What it binds is not known. In TCRdb, the 5' RACE reads were re-called with MiXCR into one record per CDR3 protein. The sample lists around 140,000 distinct CDR3 sequences; 15% to 20% were seen once. Looked up from germline, CDR1 is SGHRS and CDR2 is YFSETQ. CDR3 size: 14 residues. V was clipped by 3 bases and J by 4 bases; unmatched bases: 4. This rearrangement joins TRBV5-1 to TRBJ1-3; 7 bases map to TRBD1. This clonotype was obtained from an adult woman who had mild COVID-19 (a few samples of this study predate the infection). Cell type and time point are not known. Input material: PBMCs or a T cell subset sorted from them (not recorded which). CDR3 in amino acids: CASSSTGVGNTIYF. CDR3 sequence (DNA): TGCGCCAGCAGCTCTACAGGGGTCGGAAACACCATATATTTT.